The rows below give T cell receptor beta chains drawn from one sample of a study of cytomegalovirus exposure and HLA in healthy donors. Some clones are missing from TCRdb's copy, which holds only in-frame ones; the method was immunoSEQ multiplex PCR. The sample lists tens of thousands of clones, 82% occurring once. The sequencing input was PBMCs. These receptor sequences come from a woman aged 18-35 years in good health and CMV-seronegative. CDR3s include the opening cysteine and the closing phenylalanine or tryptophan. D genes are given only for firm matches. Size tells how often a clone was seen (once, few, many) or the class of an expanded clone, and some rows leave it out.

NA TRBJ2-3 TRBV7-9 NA CASSLSSSFSTDTQYF TGTGCCAGCAGCTTATCTAGTTCGTTTAGCACAGATACGCAGTATTTT
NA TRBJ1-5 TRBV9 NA CASSVGRSGQPQHF TGTGCCAGCAGCGTAGGTAGGTCAGGCCAGCCCCAGCATTTT
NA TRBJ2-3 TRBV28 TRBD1 CASLRGQGFTRSTDTQYF TGTGCCAGCTTACGGGGACAGGGCTTCACGAGGAGCACAGATACGCAGTATTTT
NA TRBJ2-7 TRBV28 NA CASSPSGAREQYF TGTGCCAGCAGTCCGTCGGGAGCTCGCGAGCAGTACTTC
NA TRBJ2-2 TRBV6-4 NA CASSGGDTGELFF TGTGCCAGCAGTGGTGGAGACACCGGGGAGCTGTTTTTT
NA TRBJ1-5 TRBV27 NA CASSPTAGEPQHF TGTGCCAGCAGTCCGACCGCGGGGGAGCCCCAGCATTTT
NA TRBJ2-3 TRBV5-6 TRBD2 CPASGTSGSTQYF TGTCCAGCCTCTGGGACTAGCGGGAGTACGCAGTATTTT
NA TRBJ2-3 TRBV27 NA CASTTDRVTDTQYF TGTGCCAGCACCACCGACAGAGTCACAGATACGCAGTATTTT
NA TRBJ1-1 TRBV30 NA CAWGRGALGTEAFF TGTGCCTGGGGGAGGGGGGCGCTTGGCACTGAAGCTTTCTTT
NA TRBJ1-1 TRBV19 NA CASRYRASLHYTEAFF TGTGCCAGTAGGTACAGGGCCTCCCTTCATTACACTGAAGCTTTCTTT
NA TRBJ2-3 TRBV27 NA CASSPPPYGTQYF TGTGCCAGCAGTCCCCCCCCCTATGGTACGCAGTATTTT
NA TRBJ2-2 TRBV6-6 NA CASSRGPGLRTGELFF TGTGCCAGCAGTAGGGGACCGGGACTCAGGACCGGGGAGCTGTTTTTT
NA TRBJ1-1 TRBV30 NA CAGRTGMNTEAFF TGTGCCGGCCGAACAGGGATGAACACTGAAGCTTTCTTT
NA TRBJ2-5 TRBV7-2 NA CASSLGVAFQETQYF TGTGCCAGCAGCTTAGGGGTAGCGTTTCAAGAGACCCAGTACTTC
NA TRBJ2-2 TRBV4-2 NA CASSQSGEPGNTGELFF TGTGCCAGCAGCCAGTCGGGGGAACCTGGAAACACCGGGGAGCTGTTTTTT
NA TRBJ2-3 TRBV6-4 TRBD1 CASSPSTGGTDTQYF TGTGCCAGCAGTCCTTCTACAGGGGGCACAGATACGCAGTATTTT
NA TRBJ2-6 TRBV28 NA CASSLWLSSGANGLTF TGTGCCAGCAGTTTATGGCTGAGCTCTGGGGCCAACGGCCTGACTTTC
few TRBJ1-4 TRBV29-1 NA CSVRGGREEKLFF TGCAGCGTCAGAGGCGGCCGGGAGGAAAAACTGTTTTTT
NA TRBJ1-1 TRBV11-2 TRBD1 CASIQAGQGEAFF TGTGCCAGCATCCAGGCCGGACAGGGGGAAGCTTTCTTT
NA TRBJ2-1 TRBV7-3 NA CASSPPAGDQRFF TGTGCCAGCAGCCCCCCCGCAGGGGACCAAAGGTTCTTC
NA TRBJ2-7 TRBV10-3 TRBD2 CAISVPSGDYEQYF TGTGCCATCAGTGTCCCTAGCGGGGACTACGAGCAGTACTTC
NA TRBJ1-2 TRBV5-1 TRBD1 CASSLGGQSHMGYTF TGCGCCAGCAGCTTGGGGGGACAGTCCCACATGGGCTACACCTTC
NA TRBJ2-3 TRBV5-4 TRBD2 CASSLVSGRADTQYF TGTGCCAGCAGCTTGGTTAGCGGGAGGGCCGATACGCAGTATTTT
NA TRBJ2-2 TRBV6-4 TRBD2 CASSDVEREGDTGELFF TGTGCCAGCAGTGATGTGGAGCGGGAGGGTGACACCGGGGAGCTGTTTTTT
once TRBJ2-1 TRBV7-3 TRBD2 CASSPQTSGRGEQFF TGTGCCAGCAGCCCCCAGACTAGCGGGAGAGGTGAGCAGTTCTTC
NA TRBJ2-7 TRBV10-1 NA CASSGSQNRAEQYF TGCGCCAGCAGTGGATCCCAAAACAGGGCCGAGCAGTACTTC
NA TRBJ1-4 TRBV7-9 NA CASSLSTGYEKLFF TGTGCCAGCAGCTTATCCACAGGGTATGAAAAACTGTTTTTT
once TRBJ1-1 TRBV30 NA CAWSSDRGMNTEAFF TGTGCCTGGAGTAGTGATCGGGGGATGAACACTGAAGCTTTCTTT
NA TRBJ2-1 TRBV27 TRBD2 CASRRAGDFLFEQFF TGTGCCAGCAGGAGAGCGGGAGACTTTCTTTTTGAGCAGTTCTTC
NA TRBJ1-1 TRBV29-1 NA CSVLPIPGGTEAFF TGCAGCGTTTTACCTATCCCGGGGGGCACTGAAGCTTTCTTT
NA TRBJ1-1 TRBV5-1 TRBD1 CASSLADRVGTEAFF TGCGCCAGCAGCTTGGCGGACAGGGTAGGGACTGAAGCTTTCTTT
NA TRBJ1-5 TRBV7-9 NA CASSPQGLGQPQHF TGTGCCAGCAGCCCACAGGGTTTGGGTCAGCCCCAGCATTTT
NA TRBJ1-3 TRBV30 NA CAWSLGGDGNTIYF TGTGCCTGGAGCCTGGGGGGTGATGGAAACACCATATATTTT
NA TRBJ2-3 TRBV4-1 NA CASSHTGSDTQYF TGCGCCAGCAGCCATACAGGGTCAGATACGCAGTATTTT
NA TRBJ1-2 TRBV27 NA CASSSWGANYGYTF TGTGCCAGCAGTTCCTGGGGGGCTAACTATGGCTACACCTTC
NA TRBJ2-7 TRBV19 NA CASSIRLASEQYF TGTGCCAGTAGTATAAGGCTAGCTTCCGAGCAGTACTTC
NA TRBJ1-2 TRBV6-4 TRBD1 CARDRGRGYTF TGTGCCAGGGACAGGGGCCGTGGCTACACCTTC
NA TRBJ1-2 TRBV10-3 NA CAILPDTGSHGYTF TGTGCCATTCTACCAGACACGGGGTCTCATGGCTACACCTTC
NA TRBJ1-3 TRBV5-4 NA CASSFYRDTIYF TGTGCCAGCAGCTTCTACAGGGACACCATATATTTT
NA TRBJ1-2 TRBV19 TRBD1 CASIPGQGYGYTF TGTGCCAGTATCCCAGGACAGGGGTACGGCTACACCTTC
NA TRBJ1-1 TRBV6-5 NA CASSSGHQNTEAFF TGTGCCAGCAGCTCGGGACATCAGAACACTGAAGCTTTCTTT
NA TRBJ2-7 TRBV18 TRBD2 CASSRPGGPYEQYF TGTGCCAGCTCACGACCGGGGGGGCCCTACGAGCAGTACTTC
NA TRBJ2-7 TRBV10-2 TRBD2 CASSSGLADYEQYF TGCGCCAGCAGCTCGGGACTAGCAGACTACGAGCAGTACTTC
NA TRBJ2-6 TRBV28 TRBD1 CASTLRQGAGANVLTF TGTGCCAGCACCTTGAGACAGGGTGCTGGGGCCAACGTCCTGACTTTC
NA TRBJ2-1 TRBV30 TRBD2 CAWSVRGLGGNEQFF TGTGCCTGGAGTGTACGAGGACTAGGAGGCAATGAGCAGTTCTTC
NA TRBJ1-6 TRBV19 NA CASSHGNSPLHF TGTGCCAGTAGTCACGGGAATTCACCCCTCCACTTT
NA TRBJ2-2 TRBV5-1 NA CASSSIDRKNTGELFF TGCGCCAGCAGCTCGATTGACAGAAAAAACACCGGGGAGCTGTTTTTT
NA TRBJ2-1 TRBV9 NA CASRPGLEYNEQFF TGTGCCAGCAGACCGGGACTCGAATACAATGAGCAGTTCTTC
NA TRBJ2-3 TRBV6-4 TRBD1 CASSDSGGGADTQYF TGTGCCAGCAGTGACTCAGGGGGCGGCGCAGATACGCAGTATTTT
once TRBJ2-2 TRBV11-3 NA CASSPGGGRNTGELFF TGTGCCAGCAGCCCTGGGGGAGGTCGGAACACCGGGGAGCTGTTTTTT
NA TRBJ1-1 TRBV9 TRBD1 CASSVNPIGTGGTEAFF TGTGCCAGCAGCGTAAACCCGATCGGGACAGGGGGCACTGAAGCTTTCTTT
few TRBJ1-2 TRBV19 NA CASSTNRGTLGVGYTF TGTGCCAGTAGTACAAACCGCGGGACCCTAGGGGTTGGCTACACCTTC
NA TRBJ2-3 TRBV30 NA CAWSAWEPDTQYF TGTGCCTGGAGTGCCTGGGAGCCAGATACGCAGTATTTT
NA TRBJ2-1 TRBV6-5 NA CASSRGRGEQFF TGTGCCAGCAGCCGGGGTCGGGGGGAGCAGTTCTTC
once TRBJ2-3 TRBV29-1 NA CSVEAGSNADTQYF TGCAGCGTTGAGGCGGGAAGTAACGCAGATACGCAGTATTTT